This T cell receptor (beta chain) was captured in a study of blood T cell repertoires in COVID-19. The wider study: Researchers got acute and convalescent COVID-19 samples from the United States, Italy and Spain.

Sequencing used immunoSEQ multiplex PCR; TCRdb keeps in-frame clones, though not all of them. Here the sample spans about 250,000 clones, 85% being singletons. This clone was found once. The CDR3 contains 13 residues. The V and J ends lost 5 bases and 9 bases, in that order; junction bases with no gene match: 3. From germline, CDR1 is SQVTM and CDR2 ANQGSEA. Sequencing was carried out using peripheral blood. This chain connects TRBV29-1 to TRBJ2-1, with TRBD2 identical over 14 bases. The receptor's source is a woman in her sixties with active or convalescent COVID-19. Written as DNA, the CDR3 is TGCAGCGTTATGACTAGCGGGGGGGTTGAGCAGTTCTTC. It codes for CSVMTSGGVEQFF.